This entry lists 24 T cell receptor beta chains sequenced from one sample in a study of PD-L1 blockade in urothelial cancer. Repertoires were generated with immunoSEQ multiplex PCR, while TCRdb's copy carries only in-frame clones and drops some. The sample lists tens of thousands of clones; 90% were seen once. The time point is: pretreatment peripheral blood. The source material was PBMCs, sampled around atezolizumab (anti-PD-L1) treatment. These receptors were obtained from a man in his sixties with urothelial cancer.

CDR3 protein: CASSREPRTGGITEAFF. In nucleotides, the CDR3 is TGTGCCAGCAGCCGAGAGCCCAGGACAGGGGGCATCACTGAAGCTTTCTTT. This sequence joins TRBV4-2 and TRBJ1-1, with TRBD1 matching 11 bases. The CDR3 consists of 17 residues. The V and J ends lost 4 bases and 4 bases, in that order; junction bases with no gene match: 11. Per germline, CDR1 LGHNA and CDR2 YNFKEQ.

The chain links TRBV5-4 to TRBJ1-1; D is possibly TRBD1 (5 bases). Between the trimmed V and J ends, which lost 4 bases and 1 base, there was a span of 11 bases. The CDR3 covers 14 residues. The germline gives CDR1 SGHNT, CDR2 YYREEE (reference sequence). CDR3 coding DNA: TGTGCCAGCAGCAGCAGGGTGGCGAACACTGAAGCTTTCTTT. Protein sequence: CASSSRVANTEAFF.

This sequence joins TRBV2 and TRBJ2-3, with 12 bases identical to TRBD2. V lost 2 bases, J lost 4 bases, and 1 base stayed unmatched. The CDR3 consists of 15 residues. Germline V CDR1 and CDR2: SNHLY, FYNNEI. The DNA for the CDR3 is TGTGCCAGCAGTGAACTAGCGGGGGGGGCAGATACGCAGTATTTT. Translated, it gives CASSELAGGADTQYF.

The V call is TRBV7-9, the J call TRBJ2-2; 9 nucleotides align to TRBD2. The junction had 4 bases not matched to a gene; V was cut back by 5 bases and J by 0 bases. Per germline, CDR1 SEHNR and CDR2 FQNEAQ (reference sequence). CDR3 size: 16 residues. The CDR3 bases are TGTGCCAGCAGCGATAGCGGGGGCCCGAACACCGGGGAGCTGTTTTTT. It specifies CASSDSGGPNTGELFF.

This clone has a count of ten or more. The V call is TRBV11-3, the J call TRBJ2-7; D possibly corresponds to TRBD1 (6 bases). V shed 9 bases and J shed 1 base, with 22 bases lying between them. This CDR3 contains 16 residues. Germline-derived CDR1 and CDR2 are SGHNT and YENEEA. The chain's CDR3 is CARGDTHLSRSYEQYF. CDR3 sequence (DNA): TGTGCCAGGGGGGACACCCATCTATCGCGATCCTACGAGCAGTACTTC.

This clone appeared a single time. The V and J genes are TRBV6-1 and TRBJ2-1; D perhaps matches TRBD2 (5 bases). Trimming removed 1 base at V and 1 base at J, with 8 bases between. The CDR3 is 15 residues long. The germline CDR1 and CDR2 sequences are MNHNS and SASEGT. CDR3: CASSEGGFSYNEQFF. CDR3 sequence (DNA): TGTGCCAGCAGTGAAGGCGGGTTTTCCTACAATGAGCAGTTCTTC.

A few counts support this clone. The CDR3 DNA reads as TGTGCCAGCAGTGAAGTTTCAGGGGGGTATAGCAATCAGCCCCAGCATTTT. Its protein is CASSEVSGGYSNQPQHF. The chain employs TRBV6-1 and TRBJ1-5; TRBD1 aligns across 7 bases. CDR3 length equals 17 residues. Unmatched junction bases numbered 6, after V lost 1 base and J lost 0 bases. Germline assignment: CDR1 MNHNS and CDR2 SASEGT.

The chain links TRBV4-3 to TRBJ1-2, with TRBD1 matching over 8 bases. This CDR3 region has 16 residues. With V trimmed by 1 base and J by 3 bases, 7 bases remained unmatched. Germline lookup yields CDR1 LGHNA and CDR2 YSLEER. The CDR3 spells CASSQVRQGWDYGYTF. The CDR3 region has the DNA TGCGCCAGCAGCCAAGTCCGACAGGGGTGGGACTATGGCTACACCTTC.

The rearrangement links TRBV7-2 to TRBJ1-6; 7 nucleotides line up with TRBD1. With V trimmed by 0 bases and J by 2 bases, 4 bases remained unmatched. CDR3 length: 17 residues. Germline CDR1 and CDR2: SGHTA and FQGNSA. The CDR3 DNA is TGTGCCAGCAGCTTAGCAGGGGGCATAACCTATAATTCACCCCTCCACTTT. Protein: CASSLAGGITYNSPLHF.

This sequence joins TRBV28 and TRBJ2-3; tentative D call: TRBD1 (6 bases). The germline V gene encodes CDR1 MDHEN and CDR2 SYDVKM. The CDR3 is made up of 13 amino acids. V was shortened by 7 bases and J by 5 bases, with 13 bases between the two germline ends. CDR3: CASNPPGVDTQYF. CDR3 coding DNA: TGTGCCAGCAATCCCCCAGGGGTAGATACGCAGTATTTT.

CDR3 in DNA: TGCGCCAGCAGCCGCTCGGGGGAGGAGTACGAGCAGTACTTC. The encoded protein is CASSRSGEEYEQYF. This chain joins TRBV5-1 and TRBJ2-7; D might be TRBD2 (6 bases). The germline gives CDR1 SGHRS, CDR2 YFSETQ. Trimming shortened V by 4 bases and J by 4 bases, and 15 bases separated the two germline ends. This CDR3 has 14 amino acids.

The chain couples TRBV19 to TRBJ1-2; tentatively, D is TRBD1 (5 bases). Germline CDR1 and CDR2: LNHDA and SQIVND (reference sequence). The CDR3 consists of 16 residues. The V gene lost 4 bases and the J gene lost 2 bases, with 17 bases spanning the gap. The CDR3 protein is CASSTGLKDTNYGYTF. The CDR3 DNA follows: TGTGCCAGTAGTACCGGTCTCAAGGACACCAACTATGGCTACACCTTC.

This chain uses TRBV27 with TRBJ1-1; TRBD1 matches at 7 bases. With V trimmed by 4 bases and J by 5 bases, 10 bases remained unmatched. The CDR3 is 15 amino acids. Germline values: CDR1 MNHEY, CDR2 SMNVEV (reference sequence). Written as DNA, the CDR3 is TGTGCCAGCAGTTCACCACGACAGGGATGGACTGAAGCTTTCTTT. It codes for CASSSPRQGWTEAFF.

The chain is built from TRBV6-6 and TRBJ1-5; 8 nucleotides match TRBD1. Per germline, CDR1 MNHNY and CDR2 SVGAGI (reference sequence). Trimming took 5 bases from V and 4 from J; bases not matched to a gene: 10. The CDR3 sequence is 16 residues long. The CDR3 sequence is CASSQGGRGPNQPQHF. CDR3 coding DNA: TGTGCCAGCAGTCAGGGGGGCAGGGGGCCTAATCAGCCCCAGCATTTT.

The V and J genes are TRBV5-1 and TRBJ2-3, with 7 positions matching TRBD2. J was trimmed by 0 bases and V by 0 bases; bases with no gene match: 10. The CDR3 extends over 18 amino acids. The V gene's germline CDR1 is SGHRS and CDR2 YFSETQ. CDR3 in amino acids: CASSLAVLAAKSTDTQYF. For the CDR3, the DNA is TGCGCCAGCAGCTTGGCAGTCCTAGCGGCAAAGAGCACAGATACGCAGTATTTT.

The V and J genes are TRBV7-3 and TRBJ2-5; 11 positions agree with TRBD2. CDR3 size: 16 residues. Germline loops: CDR1 SGHTA, CDR2 FQGTGA. V dropped 2 bases and J dropped 7; count of bases not matched to a gene: 9. The CDR3 sequence is CASSLGGTSGGGTQYF. Here the CDR3 DNA reads TGTGCCAGCAGCTTAGGGGGGACTAGCGGAGGTGGGACCCAGTACTTC.

This clone was counted a single time. V and J are TRBV9 and TRBJ2-2; 12 bases are shared with TRBD1. This CDR3 contains 16 residues. Germline CDR1 SGDLS, CDR2 YYNGEE. The V and J ends lost 2 bases and 6 bases, in that order; junction bases with no gene match: 5. The CDR3 DNA reads TGTGCCAGCAGCGTCTCCGGGACAGGGGGCTCCGGGGAGCTGTTTTTT. This encodes CASSVSGTGGSGELFF.

This clone was counted a few times. V gene TRBV11-2 combines with J gene TRBJ1-1, with D maybe TRBD1 (5 bases). CDR1 and CDR2 (germline): SGHAT, FQNNGV. V shed 5 bases and J shed 1 base, with 14 bases lying between them. CDR3 size: 15 residues. The CDR3 is CASSHLGAGNTEAFF. DNA of the CDR3: TGTGCCAGCAGCCACCTTGGGGCAGGGAACACTGAAGCTTTCTTT.

In this sample, this clone turned up a few times. The CDR3 is CASSSSGSMGEQYF. CDR3 in DNA: TGCGCCAGCAGCTCTAGCGGGAGTATGGGCGAGCAGTACTTC. This chain connects TRBV5-1 to TRBJ2-7; 10 bases are a match to TRBD2. The germline V gene encodes CDR1 SGHRS and CDR2 YFSETQ. V lost 3 bases to trimming and J lost 6 bases; unmatched junction nucleotides: 6. The CDR3 sequence is 14 residues long.

The chain uses TRBV9 and TRBJ2-2; 7 nucleotides line up with TRBD2. The CDR3 is 17 residues long. Germline V CDR1 and CDR2: SGDLS, YYNGEE. Trimming removed 4 bases from V and 0 bases from J; junction bases left unmatched: 9. CDR3 nucleotide sequence: TGTGCCAGCAGCCAGAATTGGGGGGGATCGAACACCGGGGAGCTGTTTTTT. Its protein is CASSQNWGGSNTGELFF.

This clone was counted between two and nine times. The genes are TRBV29-1 and TRBJ1-1, with a tentative D call TRBD1 (6 bases). The V gene's germline CDR1 is SQVTM and CDR2 ANQGSEA. The CDR3 has 11 amino acids. V lost 1 base to trimming and J lost 7 bases, with 7 bases between them. CDR3 nucleotides: TGCAGCGTTGAAGGCAGGGGTGAAGCTTTCTTT. It translates to CSVEGRGEAFF.

The chain joins TRBV21-1 to TRBJ2-3; the DNA was not compared with TRBD2, the D call given in the table. TRBV21-1 is a recognized pseudogene. This CDR3 spans 14 amino acids. The CDR3 sequence is CASSTSPNTDTQYF. CDR3 coding DNA: TGTGCCAGCAGCACTAGCCCGAATACAGATACGCAGTATTTT.

The rearrangement joins TRBV7-8 to TRBJ2-5, with a possible D match to TRBD2 (6 bases). Trimming stripped 1 base from V and 2 bases from J, with 14 bases between. The length of the CDR3 is 16 residues. Germline assignment: CDR1 SGHVS and CDR2 FQNEAQ. The CDR3 loop reads CASSLEGLQKQETQYF. CDR3 nucleotides: TGTGCCAGCAGCTTAGAGGGACTCCAGAAACAAGAGACCCAGTACTTC.

The rearrangement links TRBV9 to TRBJ1-1; D gene ambiguous. CDR1 and CDR2 from the germline V gene are SGDLS and YYNGEE. Trimming left V 0 bases short and J 6 bases short, with 9 bases between. The CDR3 covers 13 residues. In DNA form, the CDR3 reads TGTGCCAGCAGCGTAGGACGGGAGGCTGAAGCTTTCTTT. Translated: CASSVGREAEAFF.